Listed below are T cell receptor beta chains from one sample, sequenced in a study of identical twins. TCRdb itself ran the 5' RACE reads through MiXCR, one entry per CDR3 protein. The table shows 500,000 or so distinct CDR3 sequences, with 14% occurring only once. In addition, the sample was reused for a study of yellow fever vaccine responses in identical twins.

The sample consisted of CD4+ T cells sorted from blood. The origin of the receptors is a woman in her late teens or twenties in good health. Each CDR3 is given with its conserved first and last residue. Fields, in order: D gene, J gene, clone size, V gene, CDR3 protein, CDR3 DNA. D genes are given only for firm matches. Expanded clones get a size class; other rows say once, few or many, or leave the size out.

>TRBD2|TRBJ2-7|-|TRBV20-1
CSARPPGTSGSEQYF
TGCAGTGCTCGACCGCCCGGGACTAGCGGGTCCGAGCAGTACTTC
>-|TRBJ2-7|few|TRBV5-1
CASSLQQGPSYEQYF
TGCGCCAGCAGCTTGCAGCAGGGACCGTCCTACGAGCAGTACTTC
>-|TRBJ1-4|many|TRBV5-1
CASSLGGGWNEKLFF
TGCGCCAGCAGCCTAGGCGGGGGATGGAATGAAAAACTGTTTTTT
>-|TRBJ1-2|few|TRBV24-1
CATSVRENYGYTF
TGTGCCACCAGTGTGAGAGAAAACTATGGCTACACCTTC
>-|TRBJ2-2|few|TRBV15
CATSSGGDTGELFF
TGTGCCACCAGCAGCGGGGGTGACACCGGGGAGCTGTTTTTT
>-|TRBJ2-1|many|TRBV7-3
CASSRENEQFF
TGTGCCAGCAGCAGGGAGAATGAGCAGTTCTTC
>-|TRBJ2-3|-|TRBV20-1
CSTLAPDTQYF
TGCAGCACCCTCGCCCCAGATACGCAGTATTTT
>-|TRBJ1-1|-|TRBV7-9
CASSSDSNTEAFF
TGTGCCAGCAGCTCAGATTCGAACACTGAAGCTTTCTTT
>-|TRBJ2-1|-|TRBV3-1
CASSQTVSEQFF
TGTGCCAGCAGCCAAACAGTGAGTGAGCAGTTCTTC
>TRBD2|TRBJ2-7|-|TRBV12-3/TRBV12-4
CASSSFGGAGTYEQYF
TGTGCCAGCAGTTCCTTTGGCGGAGCGGGAACCTATGAGCAGTACTTC
>TRBD1|TRBJ2-3|-|TRBV7-2
CASSFPGQGTSTDTQYF
TGTGCCAGCAGCTTCCCGGGACAGGGAACGAGCACAGATACGCAGTATTTT
>-|TRBJ2-7|-|TRBV14
CASSSAGQHQYF
TGTGCCAGCAGCTCTGCGGGCCAGCATCAGTACTTC
>TRBD2|TRBJ2-1|-|TRBV6-2/TRBV6-3
CASSYSTSVGVQWEQFF
TGTGCCAGCAGTTACTCGACTAGCGTTGGCGTACAATGGGAGCAGTTCTTC
>-|TRBJ1-1|-|TRBV24-1
CATSDGVNTEAFF
TGTGCCACCAGTGATGGAGTTAACACTGAAGCTTTCTTT
>-|TRBJ2-3|-|TRBV7-9
CASSLAGSWSIDTQYF
TGTGCCAGCAGCCTAGCCGGATCCTGGAGTATAGATACGCAGTATTTT
>-|TRBJ1-5|many|TRBV12-3/TRBV12-4
CASSLSRDSNQPQHF
TGTGCCAGCAGTTTAAGTCGGGACAGCAATCAGCCCCAGCATTTT
>-|TRBJ2-7|few|TRBV19
CASSIQASYEQYF
TGTGCCAGTAGTATTCAGGCCTCCTACGAGCAGTACTTC
>TRBD2|TRBJ2-1|few|TRBV7-9
CASSFLLAGRYNEQFF
TGTGCCAGCAGCTTTCTCCTAGCGGGGAGGTACAATGAGCAGTTCTTC
>TRBD2|TRBJ2-1|-|TRBV11-3
CASSSGLAGFPDEQFF
TGTGCCAGCAGCTCAGGACTAGCGGGGTTCCCTGATGAGCAGTTCTTC
>TRBD2|TRBJ2-3|-|TRBV20-1
CSASRSGSPRTDTQYF
TGCAGTGCTAGTCGAAGCGGGAGTCCGCGCACAGATACGCAGTATTTT
>TRBD2|TRBJ2-2|few|TRBV6-1
CASSRLAGGRPGKSGELFF
TGTGCCAGCAGCCGACTAGCGGGAGGGCGCCCGGGGAAAAGCGGGGAGCTGTTTTTT
>-|TRBJ2-5|few|TRBV19
CASSKAAGETQYF
TGTGCCAGTAGTAAGGCTGCCGGGGAGACCCAGTACTTC
>-|TRBJ2-2|few|TRBV10-2
CASSRRGRSGELFF
TGCGCCAGCAGTAGGAGGGGGCGGTCCGGGGAGCTGTTTTTT
>-|TRBJ2-5|-|TRBV24-1
CATSDPTETQYF
TGTGCCACCAGTGACCCGACTGAGACCCAGTACTTC
>TRBD2|TRBJ2-1|-|TRBV12-3/TRBV12-4
CASRRTSGGSSYNEQFF
TGTGCCAGCAGGCGGACTAGCGGGGGCAGTTCCTACAATGAGCAGTTCTTC
>TRBD1|TRBJ1-1|-|TRBV7-6
CASSFRQGDTEAFF
TGTGCCAGCAGCTTCCGACAGGGGGACACTGAAGCTTTCTTT
>TRBD2|TRBJ2-5|few|TRBV20-1
CSARETSGRARETQYF
TGCAGTGCTAGAGAGACTAGCGGGAGGGCTAGGGAGACCCAGTACTTC
>TRBD2|TRBJ2-1|many|TRBV7-2
CASSLRALAVYNEQFF
TGTGCCAGCAGCTTACGGGCACTAGCGGTTTACAATGAGCAGTTCTTC
>-|TRBJ2-1|-|TRBV7-9
CASSLGLALGEQFF
TGTGCCAGCAGCTTAGGTTTAGCATTGGGTGAGCAGTTCTTC
>TRBD1|TRBJ1-5|few|TRBV5-1
CASSPGTAPLWPQHF
TGCGCCAGCAGCCCCGGGACAGCACCTTTGTGGCCCCAGCATTTT
>-|TRBJ2-1|-|TRBV5-6
CASSLGGKHNEQFF
TGTGCCAGCAGCTTGGGAGGAAAGCACAATGAGCAGTTCTTC
>TRBD2|TRBJ2-5|-|TRBV20-1
CSARDLGLAGTETQYF
TGCAGTGCTAGAGATCTTGGACTAGCGGGAACAGAGACCCAGTACTTC
>-|TRBJ2-6|few|TRBV7-2
CASSLKVGANVLTF
TGTGCCAGCAGCCTCAAGGTTGGGGCCAACGTCCTGACTTTC
>TRBD1|TRBJ1-2|few|TRBV5-5
CASSKTTGDYGYTF
TGTGCCAGCAGCAAGACGACAGGGGACTATGGCTACACCTTC
>TRBD2|TRBJ2-7|few|TRBV11-2
CASSPRGKISGLASYEQYF
TGTGCCAGCAGCCCAAGGGGGAAAATTTCGGGACTAGCTTCCTACGAGCAGTACTTC
>-|TRBJ2-1|few|TRBV5-1
CASSLEAGNNEQFF
TGCGCCAGCAGCTTGGAAGCCGGGAACAATGAGCAGTTCTTC
>-|TRBJ2-1|-|TRBV2
CASSSGSSAFF
TGTGCCAGCAGTTCCGGCTCCTCCGCGTTCTTC
>-|TRBJ1-5|few|TRBV20-1
CSARDLSVLWAPQHF
TGCAGTGCTAGAGATCTGTCAGTTTTATGGGCGCCCCAGCATTTT
>TRBD2|TRBJ2-2|many|TRBV5-1
CASSLKAGGNTGELFF
TGCGCCAGCAGCTTGAAAGCGGGGGGCAACACCGGGGAGCTGTTTTTT
>TRBD2|TRBJ2-1|-|TRBV14
CASSQEWLAGGKTKTYNEQFF
TGTGCCAGCAGCCAAGAATGGTTAGCGGGAGGCAAAACTAAGACCTACAATGAGCAGTTCTTC
>-|TRBJ1-4|many|TRBV4-2
CASSQEATPTNEKLFF
TGTGCCAGCAGCCAAGAGGCCACTCCAACTAATGAAAAACTGTTTTTT
>TRBD2|TRBJ2-5|few|TRBV24-1
CATSDSTSGIKETQYF
TGTGCCACCAGTGATTCTACTAGCGGGATTAAAGAGACCCAGTACTTC
>TRBD2|TRBJ2-1|few|TRBV9
CASSAPGTTYNEQFF
TGTGCCAGCAGCGCCCCCGGGACTACTTACAATGAGCAGTTCTTC
>-|TRBJ2-3|once|TRBV7-8
CASSLTVKSTDTQYF
TGTGCCAGCAGCTTGACAGTGAAGTCGACAGATACGCAGTATTTT
>-|TRBJ2-7|few|TRBV20-1
CSARKDSYEQYF
TGCAGTGCTAGGAAGGACAGCTACGAGCAGTACTTC
>-|TRBJ2-3|few|TRBV7-3
CASSLTVMGGHTDTQYF
TGTGCCAGCAGCTTAACGGTTATGGGGGGCCACACAGATACGCAGTATTTT
>TRBD2|TRBJ2-3|-|TRBV20-1
CSARDYAGGIDTQYF
TGCAGTGCTAGAGATTACGCGGGGGGAATTGATACGCAGTATTTT
>TRBD1|TRBJ1-1|few|TRBV27
CASSSPGTGNTEAFF
TGTGCCAGCAGTTCGCCCGGGACAGGGAACACTGAAGCTTTCTTT
>-|TRBJ2-7|-|TRBV7-2
CASSLQQPAYEQYF
TGTGCCAGCAGCTTACAACAGCCCGCCTACGAGCAGTACTTC
>-|TRBJ2-3|few|TRBV6-2/TRBV6-3
CASRGRGPDTQYF
TGTGCCAGCAGAGGAAGGGGCCCGGATACGCAGTATTTT
>-|TRBJ2-4|few|TRBV20-1
CSARHSLAKNIQYF
TGCAGTGCTAGGCACAGTCTAGCCAAAAACATTCAGTACTTC
>-|TRBJ2-5|-|TRBV2
CASRQKETQYF
TGTGCCAGCAGACAGAAAGAGACCCAGTACTTC
>TRBD2|TRBJ2-3|-|TRBV20-1
CSASNPGTSVFTQYF
TGCAGTGCTAGTAACCCCGGGACTAGCGTGTTTACGCAGTATTTT
>TRBD2|TRBJ2-7|-|TRBV7-2
CASRWTSGSDAYEQYF
TGTGCCAGCAGGTGGACTAGCGGGAGCGACGCCTACGAGCAGTACTTC
>TRBD1|TRBJ2-2|-|TRBV30
CAWRGTGAPSGELFF
TGTGCCTGGAGGGGGACAGGGGCTCCTTCCGGGGAGCTGTTTTTT